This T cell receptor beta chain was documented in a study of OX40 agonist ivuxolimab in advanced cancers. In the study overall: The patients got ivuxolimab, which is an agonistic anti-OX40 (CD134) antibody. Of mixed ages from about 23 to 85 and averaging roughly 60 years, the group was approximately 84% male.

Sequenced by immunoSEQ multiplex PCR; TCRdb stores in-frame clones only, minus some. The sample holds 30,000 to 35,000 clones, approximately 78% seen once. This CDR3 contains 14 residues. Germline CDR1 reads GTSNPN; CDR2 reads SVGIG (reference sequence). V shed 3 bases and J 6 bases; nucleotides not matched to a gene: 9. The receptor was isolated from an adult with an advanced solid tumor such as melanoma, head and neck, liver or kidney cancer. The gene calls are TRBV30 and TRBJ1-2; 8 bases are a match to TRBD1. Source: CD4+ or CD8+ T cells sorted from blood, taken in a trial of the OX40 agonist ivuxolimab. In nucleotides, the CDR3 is TGTGCCTGGAGCGCTGGACAGGGTGGTAATGGCTACACCTTC. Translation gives CAWSAGQGGNGYTF.